These 24 T cell receptor beta chains originate from one sample sequenced in a study of T-cell reconstitution after alpha-beta-depleted transplantation in children. Preparing the TCRbeta library involved the use of unique molecular identifiers. TCRdb analysed the PCR reads with MiXCR anew, one entry per CDR3 protein. The repertoire consists of about 360,000 distinct CDR3 sequences, with roughly 13% occurring once and the leading ten covering around 4.1%. The sample was PBMCs, taken from the stem cell graft. Source of these receptors: a human donor who donated a stem cell graft to a child with Fanconi anemia.

This clonotype was seen more than once but under ten times. Here the CDR3 DNA reads TGCGCCAGCAGCTTGATGGGGAGGGAGATCTCTTATGGCTACACCTTC. Its translation: CASSLMGREISYGYTF. The chain recombines TRBV5-1 with TRBJ1-2; D is unclear. V was pared by 1 base and J by 5 bases, with 18 bases between. CDR3 length: 16 amino acids. CDR1 is SGHRS, CDR2 YFSETQ, per germline.

This chain links TRBV6-1 with TRBJ2-7, with D possibly called TRBD1 or TRBD2 (5 bases each). CDR1 is MNHNS, CDR2 SASEGT, per germline. This CDR3 has 13 residues. With 6 bases removed from V and 2 bases from J, the gap between germline ends came to 11 bases. Written as DNA, the CDR3 is TGTGCCAGCAGCCGGGGCCGCGCCTACGAGCAGTACTTC. This sequence encodes CASSRGRAYEQYF.

In its sample, this clonotype was seen many times. The V call is TRBV12-3 or TRBV12-4, the J call TRBJ2-3; TRBD2 agrees at 11 bases. The CDR3 consists of 15 residues. V gave up 3 bases and J gave up 4 bases; unmatched junction bases: 3. The CDR3 DNA sequence: TGTGCCAGCAGTTTGGATAGCGGGGGGGCAGATACGCAGTATTTT. It translates to CASSLDSGGADTQYF.

This clonotype came up a few times. The CDR3 bases are TGTGCCAGCAGCCGCCCGGGGACAGGGAACACCGGGGAGCTGTTTTTT. Translated: CASSRPGTGNTGELFF. The J gene is TRBJ2-2, the V gene TRBV7-2; 8 bases line up with TRBD1. CDR1 is SGHTA, CDR2 FQGNSA, per germline. Trimming at V came to 5 bases and at J to 1 base, leaving 6 bases not matched to a gene. The CDR3 is 16 amino acids.

This clonotype was seen only a few times. This chain connects TRBV6-1 to TRBJ2-3; D unresolved. Germline CDR1 MNHNS, CDR2 SASEGT. The CDR3 has 15 amino acids. The V end was cut by 5 bases, the J end by 0 bases, with 12 bases between. DNA for the CDR3: TGTGCCAGCAGTACCACAACCTCTAGCACAGATACGCAGTATTTT. Residues: CASSTTTSSTDTQYF.

The rearrangement joins TRBV6-5 to TRBJ1-6; possibly TRBD1 for D (5 bases). Per germline, CDR1 MNHEY and CDR2 SVGAGI. The CDR3 length is 18 residues. Trimming cost V 0 bases and J 0 bases, with 12 bases left between them. This CDR3 reads CASSYSTPGSSYNSPLHF. The DNA for the CDR3 is TGTGCCAGCAGTTACTCGACTCCAGGGAGCTCCTATAATTCACCCCTCCACTTT.

The sample holds many counts of this clonotype. V and J are TRBV28 and TRBJ2-7; D perhaps matches TRBD2 (6 bases). The CDR3 has 15 residues. Trimming pared 5 bases from V and 3 bases from J, leaving 17 bases between. CDR1 and CDR2 from the germline V gene are MDHEN and SYDVKM. The CDR3 loop reads CASSTGTVLLYEQYF. CDR3 in DNA: TGTGCCAGCAGTACCGGGACTGTACTCCTCTACGAGCAGTACTTC. The complete variable domain, with remaining parts taken from reference TRBV28 and TRBJ2-7, reads DVKVTQSSRYLVKRTGEKVFLECVQDMDHENMFWYRQDPGLGLRLIYFSYDVKMKEKGDIPEGYSVSREKKERFSLILESASTNQTSMYLCASSTGTVLLYEQYFGPGTRLTVT.

The chain is built from TRBV24-1 and TRBJ2-2; a weak D match, TRBD2 (5 bases). The CDR3 covers 16 residues. Trimming stripped 5 bases from V and 2 bases from J, with 14 bases between. Germline CDR1 is KGHDR and CDR2 is SFDVKD. The CDR3, as DNA: TGTGCCACCAGTGGAGGAAGCGGTGTAAACACCGGGGAGCTGTTTTTT. Translation gives CATSGGSGVNTGELFF.

J is TRBJ2-1 and V is TRBV4-2; tentative D call: TRBD1 (6 bases). Germline lookup yields CDR1 LGHNA and CDR2 YNFKEQ. This CDR3 is 15 amino acids long. Trimming took off 3 bases at V and 3 bases at J, with 12 bases between the two ends. The CDR3 region has the DNA TGTGCCAGCAGCCAGCGACAGGAGATCTACAATGAGCAGTTCTTC. Encoded protein: CASSQRQEIYNEQFF.

The gene calls are TRBV6-1 and TRBJ1-1, with D possibly TRBD1 on 6 matching bases. The CDR3 is 13 residues long. Looked up from germline, CDR1 is MNHNS and CDR2 is SASEGT. The ends were cut back, 10 bases at V and 2 bases at J, with 14 bases in the middle. CDR3 coding DNA: TGTGCCATCCGACGGACAGCCAACACTGAAGCTTTCTTT. Translated: CAIRRTANTEAFF.

The rearrangement links TRBV28 to TRBJ1-5; 8 positions agree with TRBD1. The CDR3 totals 15 residues. Germline values: CDR1 MDHEN, CDR2 SYDVKM. Germline trimming cut 6 bases from V and 4 bases from J; bases unmatched to any gene: 8. CDR3 amino acids: CASSPGQGWNQPQHF. The CDR3 DNA reads as TGTGCCAGCAGCCCTGGACAGGGCTGGAATCAGCCCCAGCATTTT.

This clonotype was recorded at least ten times. The V and J genes are TRBV7-9 and TRBJ1-1, with TRBD1 matching over 7 bases. Trimming cost V 5 bases and J 1 base; bases outside gene matches: 4. CDR3 size: 14 residues. Germline lookup yields CDR1 SEHNR and CDR2 FQNEAQ (reference sequence). The CDR3, as DNA: TGTGCCAGCAGCCCGAGACAGGGGAACACTGAAGCTTTCTTT. Its protein is CASSPRQGNTEAFF.

This chain uses TRBV5-4 with TRBJ1-1; 7 bases are a match to TRBD1. Germline V gene sequence: CDR1 SGHNT, CDR2 YYREEE (reference sequence). The CDR3 loop spans 15 amino acids. V was pared by 4 bases and J by 4 bases, with 10 bases of the junction left unmatched. The CDR3 DNA sequence: TGTGCCAGCAGCCTAATCGGACAGGAAGGCACTGAAGCTTTCTTT. Residues: CASSLIGQEGTEAFF.

The chain links TRBV6-2 or TRBV6-3 to TRBJ2-5; D is unresolved. With 2 bases removed from V and 3 bases from J, the gap between germline ends came to 4 bases. Looked up from germline, CDR1 is MNHEY and CDR2 is SVGEGT. This CDR3 is 12 amino acids long. The CDR3 loop is CASSYGEETQYF. CDR3 nucleotides: TGTGCCAGCAGTTACGGAGAAGAGACCCAGTACTTC.

With regard to this clonotype: A junction end diverges from the germline sequence, so it may reflect a read error. The rearrangement joins TRBV12-3 or TRBV12-4 to TRBJ1-5; D not resolved. The CDR3 is 13 amino acids. The CDR3 DNA sequence: TGTTCCAGCAGCTGGCGGAACAATCAGCCCCAGCATTTT. Its translation: CSSSWRNNQPQHF.

CDR3 coding DNA: TGTGCCAGCAGCTTCGGGACAGGGCGCGCGAACACCGGGGAGCTGTTTTTT. Translation gives CASSFGTGRANTGELFF. The V call is TRBV7-9, the J call TRBJ2-2, with 9 nucleotides matching TRBD1. Per germline, CDR1 SEHNR and CDR2 FQNEAQ (reference sequence). V shed 3 bases and J 0 bases; nucleotides not matched to a gene: 5. The CDR3 length is 17 residues.

This clonotype occurred a few times. The rearrangement links TRBV18 to TRBJ1-2; no clear D gene. The CDR3 sequence is 14 residues long. Trimming took 2 bases from V and 2 from J, leaving 9 bases between them. The germline CDR1 and CDR2 sequences are KGHSH and LQKENI. Written as DNA, the CDR3 is TGTGCCAGCTCACCAAATGACGGGAACTATGGCTACACCTTC. Protein sequence: CASSPNDGNYGYTF.

This chain connects TRBV25-1 to TRBJ2-1; 11 bases agree with TRBD2. CDR3 length: 16 amino acids. Germline CDR1 and CDR2: MGHDK and SYGVNS. CDR3 bases: TGTGTCCTGATAGCGGGGGGGCCTCCCTCCTACAATGAGCAGTTCTTC. Protein product: CVLIAGGPPSYNEQFF.

This clonotype came up a few times. This chain connects TRBV18 to TRBJ2-7; D is ambiguous. Germline assignment: CDR1 KGHSH and CDR2 LQKENI. The CDR3 totals 13 residues. V lost 3 bases to trimming and J lost 0 bases, with 6 bases between them. DNA for the CDR3: TGTGCCAGCTCACCGGGCAGCTCCTACGAGCAGTACGTC. Translation gives CASSPGSSYEQYV.

CDR3 in amino acids: CATSDARTGSGELFF. Here the CDR3 DNA reads TGTGCCACCAGTGATGCAAGGACAGGGTCCGGGGAGCTGTTTTTT. This chain uses TRBV24-1 with TRBJ2-2; 8 nucleotides align to TRBD1. V shed 3 bases, J shed 6 bases, and the junction held 5 bases outside the gene matches. The CDR3 has 15 residues. Germline values: CDR1 KGHDR, CDR2 SFDVKD.

This clonotype was recorded many times. V and J are TRBV7-9 and TRBJ1-6, with D possibly being TRBD1 (6 bases). CDR1 and CDR2 (germline): SEHNR, FQNEAQ (reference sequence). The CDR3 is 15 residues long. Trimming took off 3 bases at V and 4 bases at J, with 10 bases between the two ends. The CDR3: CASSFRDTYNSPLHF. In DNA form, the CDR3 reads TGTGCCAGCAGCTTCCGGGACACATATAATTCACCCCTCCACTTT.

The CDR3 bases are TGTGCCAGCAGCTTAGTGGGGTCCGTTAATGAGCAGTTCTTC. Protein: CASSLVGSVNEQFF. The chain employs TRBV7-9 and TRBJ2-1; D is ambiguous. Germline V gene lookup returns CDR1 SEHNR and CDR2 FQNEAQ (reference sequence). This CDR3 spans 14 amino acids. V lost 1 base and J lost 7, with 11 bases in between.

V and J are TRBV5-1 and TRBJ2-3, with TRBD1 matching 8 bases. The CDR3 contains 14 residues. Germline V lookup: CDR1 SGHRS, CDR2 YFSETQ. The ends lost 3 bases at V and 6 bases at J; junction bases unmatched: 6. This CDR3 is CASSSGQAPDTQYF. Here the CDR3 DNA reads TGCGCCAGCAGCTCGGGACAGGCCCCCGATACGCAGTATTTT. The variable domain in full, with the rest retrieved from reference TRBV5-1 and TRBJ2-3, is KAGVTQTPRYLIKTRGQQVTLSCSPISGHRSVSWYQQTPGQGLQFLFEYFSETQRNKGNFPGRFSGRQFSNSRSEMNVSTLELGDSALYLCASSSGQAPDTQYFGPGTRLTVL.

This clonotype was counted only a few times. V usage is TRBV19 and J usage is TRBJ2-5; 8 nucleotides agree with TRBD2. V dropped 5 bases and J dropped 2; count of bases not matched to a gene: 10. The CDR3 loop spans 16 amino acids. Germline V lookup: CDR1 LNHDA, CDR2 SQIVND (reference sequence). CDR3 sequence reads: CASSEAGTRNQETQYF. The CDR3 DNA reads TGTGCCAGTAGTGAGGCCGGGACTAGAAATCAAGAGACCCAGTACTTC.